This T cell receptor (beta chain) was recorded in a study of spatial heterogeneity in lung cancer. Whole-study context: Alpha-chain sequences were consistently detected less often than beta-chain sequences. Each distinct TCR and UMI combination averaged more than ten appearances in raw reads. Study-wide points: Follow-up blood showed ubiquitous expanded tumor TCRs less than blood at resection did.

In the library, each TCR cDNA molecule bore its own unique molecular identifier. TCRdb itself ran the 5' RACE reads through MiXCR, one entry per CDR3 protein. The profile covers more than 95,000 distinct CDR3 sequences, with more than 10% appearing a single time and roughly 17% taken by the ten largest. CDR1 and CDR2 (germline): SGDLS, YYNGEE. CDR3 size: 17 residues. J lost 5 bases, V lost 4 bases, and 12 bases had no gene match. Documented time point: blood at routine non-recurrence follow-up after resection. Unsorted whole RNA of tumor, nontumor lung or frozen PBMC was sequenced. This clonotype was counted only a few times. Its antigen remains unknown.

The origin of this receptor is a male donor with early-stage non-small cell lung cancer. This sequence joins TRBV9 and TRBJ2-2; 9 bases align to TRBD2. This specimen was PBMCs, taken at follow-up. CDR3 loop: CASSPQAGGSRTGELFF. The DNA of the CDR3 is TGTGCCAGCAGCCCTCAAGCGGGGGGCTCGCGAACCGGGGAGCTGTTTTTT.